Each of the 31 T cell receptor beta chains below was sequenced from the same sample in a study of blood T cell repertoires in COVID-19. Only in-frame clones appear in the TCRdb table, and some are missing; sequencing was by immunoSEQ multiplex PCR. In the table there are 87,000 or so clones, around 87% of which are singletons. The specimen was peripheral blood. The receptors originated from a man aged 40-55 years with acute or convalescent COVID-19.

The chain links TRBV11-2 to TRBJ2-7; TRBD1 might be the D (7 bases). CDR3 length equals 15 residues. Germline CDR1 is SGHAT and CDR2 is FQNNGV. Trimming removed 5 bases at V and 3 bases at J, with 17 bases between. CDR3 DNA: TGTGCCAGCAGCGGCGGGACAGCACTTCTCTACGAGCAGTACTTC. This codes for CASSGGTALLYEQYF. The entire variable domain, with the rest obtained from reference TRBV11-2 and TRBJ2-7, is as follows: EAGVAQSPRYKIIEKRQSVAFWCNPISGHATLYWYQQILGQGPKLLIQFQNNGVVDDSQLPKDRFSAERLKGVDSTLKIQPAKLEDSAVYLCASSGGTALLYEQYFGPGTRLTVT.

This chain uses TRBV10-3 with TRBJ1-1, with a tentative D call TRBD1 (6 bases). V lost 2 bases and J lost 0, with 13 bases in between. Germline V gene lookup returns CDR1 ENHRY and CDR2 SYGVKD. The CDR3 is 16 residues long. The CDR3 reads CAISEGIDRMNTEAFF. In DNA form, the CDR3 reads TGTGCCATCAGTGAGGGGATAGACAGGATGAACACTGAAGCTTTCTTT.

This clone was seen a handful of times. The chain has TRBV9 and TRBJ2-7, with 11 bases matching TRBD2. V shed 0 bases, J shed 5 bases, and the junction held 7 bases outside the gene matches. There are 16 residues in the CDR3. From germline, CDR1 is SGDLS and CDR2 YYNGEE. The CDR3 coding sequence is TGTGCCAGCAGCGTAGGAACTAGCGGGAGTGGGGACGAGCAGTACTTC. It specifies CASSVGTSGSGDEQYF. Variable domain in full (rest from reference TRBV9 and TRBJ2-7): DSGVTQTPKHLITATGQRVTLRCSPRSGDLSVYWYQQSLDQGLQFLIQYYNGEERAKGNILERFSAQQFPDLHSELNLSSLELGDSALYFCASSVGTSGSGDEQYFGPGTRLTVT.

The V gene is TRBV21-1, the J gene TRBJ2-1; the table calls TRBD2, which could not be checked here. TRBV21-1 is designated a pseudogene. The CDR3 consists of 17 residues. CDR3 sequence reads: CASSNRRISGGGNEQFF. DNA of the CDR3: TGTGCCAGCAGCAACCGAAGGATTAGCGGGGGTGGTAATGAGCAGTTCTTC.

This clone showed up just once. This chain uses TRBV19 with TRBJ2-2; 13 nucleotides line up with TRBD2. V trimming: 7 bases; J trimming: 6 bases; junction bases outside the gene matches: 8. The CDR3 totals 16 residues. Germline lookup yields CDR1 LNHDA and CDR2 SQIVND (reference sequence). CDR3 region: CASTRLAGGAAGELFF. DNA of the CDR3: TGTGCCAGTACCCGACTAGCGGGAGGAGCGGCCGGGGAGCTGTTTTTT.

This chain joins TRBV5-4 and TRBJ2-5; perhaps TRBD2 as D (7 bases). The V gene's germline CDR1 is SGHNT and CDR2 YYREEE (reference sequence). V lost 4 bases and J lost 4, with 17 bases in between. The CDR3 extends over 15 amino acids. The CDR3 reads CASSPGRRGGETQYF. The DNA for the CDR3 is TGTGCCAGCAGCCCAGGACGGAGGGGGGGAGAGACCCAGTACTTC.

The chain recombines TRBV21-1 with TRBJ1-3; TRBD1, as called in the table, went unchecked against the DNA. TRBV21-1 is termed a pseudogene. This CDR3 spans 18 amino acids. The CDR3 here is CASSKDLDRTVTGNTIYF. The CDR3 nucleotides read TGTGCCAGCAGCAAAGATTTAGACAGGACAGTAACCGGGAACACCATATATTTT.

This chain uses TRBV6-2 or TRBV6-3 with TRBJ1-1; D uncertain. Trimming left V 10 bases short and J 5 bases short, with 14 bases between. Germline V gene sequence: CDR1 MNHEY, CDR2 SVGEGT. This CDR3 is built from 12 residues. CDR3 amino acids: CATRPTGTEAFF. The CDR3 region has the DNA TGTGCCACCCGCCCCACGGGTACTGAAGCTTTCTTT.

The V and J genes are TRBV2 and TRBJ2-7; D is possibly TRBD1 (5 bases). The germline gives CDR1 SNHLY, CDR2 FYNNEI. The CDR3 length is 15 residues. Trimming took off 1 base at V and 5 bases at J, with 15 bases between the two ends. CDR3 amino acids: CASSEDSGFLDEQYF. The CDR3 nucleotides are TGTGCCAGCAGTGAAGATTCAGGGTTTTTAGACGAGCAGTACTTC.

The chain has TRBV30 and TRBJ2-1; no clear D. V dropped 4 bases and J dropped 0 bases, with 10 bases sitting between them. In germline, CDR1 is GTSNPN, CDR2 SVGIG (reference sequence). The CDR3 sequence is 14 residues long. CDR3 region: CAWTPPGSYNEQFF. CDR3 DNA sequence: TGTGCCTGGACGCCCCCCGGCTCCTACAATGAGCAGTTCTTC.

The chain is built from TRBV7-9 and TRBJ2-1; TRBD1 matches 9 bases. With 5 bases clipped from V and 4 bases from J, the junction kept 9 bases outside the gene matches. Germline V gene lookup returns CDR1 SEHNR and CDR2 FQNEAQ (reference sequence). This CDR3 contains 16 residues. This CDR3 reads CASSDGTGMGYNEQFF. The CDR3, as DNA: TGTGCCAGCAGCGACGGGACAGGGATGGGGTACAATGAGCAGTTCTTC. The variable domain in full, with the rest retrieved from reference TRBV7-9 and TRBJ2-1, is DTGVSQNPRHKITKRGQNVTFRCDPISEHNRLYWYRQTLGQGPEFLTYFQNEAQLEKSRLLSDRFSAERPKGSFSTLEIQRTEQGDSAMYLCASSDGTGMGYNEQFFGPGTRLTVL.

The rearrangement joins TRBV6-4 to TRBJ1-2, with D tentatively TRBD1 (5 bases). This CDR3 has 15 residues. Germline V gene lookup returns CDR1 MRHNA and CDR2 SNTAGT. Trimming pared 5 bases from V and 0 bases from J, leaving 13 bases between. The CDR3 coding sequence is TGTGCCAGCAGTTTAACAGGAAATACTAACTATGGCTACACCTTC. The encoded protein is CASSLTGNTNYGYTF.

V gene TRBV3-1 (or the pseudogene TRBV3-2) combines with J gene TRBJ1-1; 7 positions agree with TRBD1. The germline V gene encodes CDR1 LGHDT and CDR2 YNNKEL (reference sequence). The junction had 7 bases not matched to a gene; V was cut back by 5 bases and J by 4 bases. This CDR3 is 14 amino acids long. DNA of the CDR3: TGTGCCAGCAGCAGTACAGGGGCGGCCACTGAAGCTTTCTTT. This encodes CASSSTGAATEAFF.

V and J are TRBV2 and TRBJ1-1, with D perhaps matching TRBD1 (6 bases). The CDR3 spans 16 residues. Germline assignment: CDR1 SNHLY and CDR2 FYNNEI. V dropped 4 bases and J dropped 3 bases, with 18 bases sitting between them. In DNA, the CDR3 is TGTGCCAGCAGTGTCGGCGGGGGGCTTGGTGACACTGAAGCTTTCTTT. As protein: CASSVGGGLGDTEAFF. The variable domain in full, completed from reference TRBV2 and TRBJ1-1, reads EPEVTQTPSHQVTQMGQEVILRCVPISNHLYFYWYRQILGQKVEFLVSFYNNEISEKSEIFDDQFSVERPDGSNFTLKIRSTKLEDSAMYFCASSVGGGLGDTEAFFGQGTRLTVV.

The CDR3 bases are TGTGCCAGCAGTTGGACAGGGGTGGGCACTGAAGCTTTCTTT. Protein sequence: CASSWTGVGTEAFF. The chain has TRBV6-5 and TRBJ1-1; 9 nucleotides line up with TRBD1. The germline V gene has CDR1 MNHEY and CDR2 SVGAGI. V lost 4 bases and J lost 4; bases outside the gene matches: 4. This CDR3 region has 14 residues.

CDR3 amino acids: CGSYNYGYTF. The DNA of the CDR3 is TGTGGGTCCTATAACTATGGCTACACCTTC. V usage is TRBV30 and J usage is TRBJ1-2; D remains ambiguous. Looked up from germline, CDR1 is GTSNPN and CDR2 is SVGIG (reference sequence). The CDR3 spans 10 residues.

This sequence joins TRBV5-1 and TRBJ1-1; 8 bases are a match to TRBD1. The CDR3 sequence is 14 residues long. The ends lost 0 bases at V and 5 bases at J; junction bases unmatched: 3. Germline CDR1 is SGHRS and CDR2 is YFSETQ. The CDR3 region is CASSLGQGKTEAFF. Here the CDR3 DNA reads TGCGCCAGCAGCTTGGGACAGGGGAAAACTGAAGCTTTCTTT.

The J gene is TRBJ1-3, the V gene TRBV19; D is perhaps TRBD1 (5 bases). Trimming pared 2 bases from V and 2 bases from J, leaving 7 bases between. The CDR3 is made up of 14 amino acids. The germline gives CDR1 LNHDA, CDR2 SQIVND (reference sequence). In nucleotides, the CDR3 is TGTGCCAGTAGTATATCGGGGGCTGGAAACACCATATATTTT. Protein sequence: CASSISGAGNTIYF.

This clone has a handful of counts. CDR3 bases: TGTGCCAGCTCACCACTGGGCACAGGTGGTTGGGATGAGCAGTTCTTC. Translating gives CASSPLGTGGWDEQFF. V usage is TRBV18 and J usage is TRBJ2-1; the D gene is possibly TRBD1 (5 bases). The CDR3 has 16 amino acids. Trimming took off 1 base at V and 8 bases at J, with 18 bases between the two ends. From germline, CDR1 is KGHSH and CDR2 LQKENI.

The chain carries TRBV19 and TRBJ1-1, with a weak D call TRBD1 (6 bases). Germline values: CDR1 LNHDA, CDR2 SQIVND (reference sequence). V was cut by 5 bases and J by 6 bases, with 16 bases left in between. The CDR3 runs to 14 residues. For the CDR3, the DNA is TGTGCCAGTAGTGTCAGGGGAGTTGGGGCTGAAGCTTTCTTT. Translation: CASSVRGVGAEAFF.

In this sample, this clone turned up once. This rearrangement joins TRBV19 to TRBJ2-7; TRBD1 aligns across 8 bases. Per the germline V gene, CDR1 is LNHDA and CDR2 is SQIVND (reference sequence). The V gene end was trimmed by 6 bases and the J gene end by 5 bases; junction bases not matched to a gene: 15. The CDR3 length is 16 residues. CDR3 residues: CASSPPGRGRVDEQYF. CDR3 in DNA: TGTGCCAGTAGCCCGCCGGGCAGGGGGCGGGTGGACGAGCAGTACTTC.

This chain joins TRBV6-5 and TRBJ1-6; TRBD1 aligns across 7 bases. This CDR3 has 15 residues. V shed 2 bases, J shed 3 bases, and the junction held 1 base outside the gene matches. In germline, CDR1 is MNHEY, CDR2 SVGAGI. CDR3 DNA: TGTGCCAGCAGTTACAGGACAGGCTATAATTCACCCCTCCACTTT. It codes for CASSYRTGYNSPLHF.

The chain combines TRBV30 with TRBJ1-2; no clear D. Trimming removed 8 bases from V and 12 bases from J, with 19 bases in between. Germline assignment: CDR1 GTSNPN and CDR2 SVGIG (reference sequence). The CDR3 has 11 residues. The chain's CDR3 is CATSPGSHHTF. In DNA form, the CDR3 reads TGTGCCACTTCTCCGGGGTCCCACCACACCTTC.

V is TRBV6-5 and J is TRBJ1-3; 9 bases agree with TRBD1. Per the germline V gene, CDR1 is MNHEY and CDR2 is SVGAGI. The CDR3 runs to 13 residues. CDR3 DNA: TGTGTCTCCCGGACAGGGGTTGGAAACACCATATATTTT. It yields the protein CVSRTGVGNTIYF.

The rearrangement links TRBV5-1 to TRBJ2-2; maybe TRBD2 (6 bases). The germline gives CDR1 SGHRS, CDR2 YFSETQ. This CDR3 has 17 amino acids. Between the trimmed V and J ends, which lost 2 bases and 3 bases, there was a span of 17 bases. The CDR3 DNA sequence: TGCGCCAGCAGCTTTAGTTTCTTTACGGGGGACACCGGGGAGCTGTTTTTT. The encoded protein is CASSFSFFTGDTGELFF. The complete variable domain, with remaining parts taken from reference TRBV5-1 and TRBJ2-2, reads KAGVTQTPRYLIKTRGQQVTLSCSPISGHRSVSWYQQTPGQGLQFLFEYFSETQRNKGNFPGRFSGRQFSNSRSEMNVSTLELGDSALYLCASSFSFFTGDTGELFFGEGSRLTVL.

The V gene is TRBV3-1 (or the pseudogene TRBV3-2), the J gene TRBJ2-3; 10 positions match TRBD2. The CDR3 loop spans 15 amino acids. V was clipped by 4 bases and J by 6 bases; unmatched bases: 7. CDR1 and CDR2 (germline): LGHDT, YNNKEL (reference sequence). CDR3 DNA: TGTGCCAGCAGCCCGCTAGCGGGAGCACGTGATACGCAGTATTTT. It is translated as CASSPLAGARDTQYF.

The chain combines TRBV12-5 with TRBJ1-1; D not resolved. With 1 base removed from V and 0 bases from J, the gap between germline ends came to 9 bases. This CDR3 spans 15 amino acids. Germline-derived CDR1 and CDR2 are LGHNT and FRNRAP. The CDR3 loop is CASGLAKQMNTEAFF. The CDR3, as DNA: TGTGCTAGTGGTTTGGCCAAACAGATGAACACTGAAGCTTTCTTT.

The rearrangement joins TRBV3-1 (or the pseudogene TRBV3-2) to TRBJ2-2, with D possibly matching TRBD2 (6 bases). Germline values: CDR1 LGHDT, CDR2 YNNKEL (reference sequence). V dropped 4 bases and J dropped 3 bases, with 15 bases sitting between them. The CDR3 spans 16 residues. This CDR3 reads CASSRRIAEYTGELFF. In DNA, the CDR3 is TGTGCCAGCAGCCGTCGGATAGCGGAGTACACCGGGGAGCTGTTTTTT.

The chain couples TRBV23-1 to TRBJ1-6, with D maybe TRBD1 (6 bases). TRBV23-1 is marked as an open reading frame, function uncertain. This CDR3 has 13 amino acids. V lost 9 bases, J lost 12 bases, and 18 bases lay in between. The CDR3 nucleotides are TGCGCCAGGAACGATTACCGGGACAAACCCCTCCACTTT. Protein: CARNDYRDKPLHF.

This chain links TRBV6-6 with TRBJ1-5, with no clear D. The CDR3 contains 13 residues. Between the trimmed V and J ends, which lost 7 bases and 9 bases, there was a span of 16 bases. Germline V gene sequence: CDR1 MNHNY, CDR2 SVGAGI (reference sequence). The CDR3 DNA follows: TGTGCCAGCATGGGCCCCCCGAAGCCGCCCCAGCATTTT. Translation: CASMGPPKPPQHF.

This clone was counted a few times. V usage is TRBV7-9 and J usage is TRBJ2-1, with D possibly TRBD1 on 5 matching bases. The CDR3 covers 15 residues. Germline V gives CDR1 SEHNR, CDR2 FQNEAQ (reference sequence). The ends were cut back, 3 bases at V and 6 bases at J, with 15 bases in the middle. Here the CDR3 reads CASSFRPGLGNEQFF. DNA for the CDR3: TGTGCCAGCAGCTTCCGACCAGGGCTGGGCAATGAGCAGTTCTTC.